This T cell receptor (beta chain) was identified in a study of CD8 T cells in Susac syndrome. An amount of RNA that ranged from about 0.45 to 1 ug was reverse transcribed with random hexamers. TCRdb reanalysed the immunoSEQ multiplex PCR reads using MiXCR and keeps one entry per CDR3 protein. The sample comprises 100,000 to 150,000 distinct CDR3 sequences, around 96% of which are singletons, and around 0.12% rests with the top ten. V lost 4 bases and J lost 12; bases outside the gene matches: 5. Germline CDR1 and CDR2: SGHDN and FVKESK. The length of the CDR3 is 13 residues. CD8+ and CD4+ T cells from blood underwent TCR beta sequencing, which was carried out in a high-throughput format.

V is TRBV14 and J is TRBJ2-4, with 11 bases that match TRBD2. The receptor comes from a human donor in good health. Sequenced: CD4+ T cells from PBMCs. The chain's CDR3 is CASSLTSGSNQYF. The CDR3 coding sequence is TGTGCCAGCAGCCTAACTAGCGGGAGCAATCAGTACTTC. The variable domain in full, with the rest retrieved from reference TRBV14 and TRBJ2-4, is EAGVTQFPSHSVIEKGQTVTLRCDPISGHDNLYWYRRVMGKEIKFLLHFVKESKQDESGMPNNRFLAERTGGTYSTLKVQPAELEDSGVYFCASSLTSGSNQYFGAGTRLSVL.